The 32 T cell receptor beta chains below were found in one sample sequenced in a study of blood T cell repertoires in COVID-19. Only in-frame clones appear in the TCRdb table, and some are missing; sequencing was by immunoSEQ multiplex PCR. Of around 67,000 clones in the sample, over 80% were seen once. Material: peripheral blood. The receptors here all came from a man aged 50-60 years with active COVID-19.

The V gene is TRBV7-2, the J gene TRBJ2-5; possibly TRBD1 for D (6 bases). CDR3 length: 14 residues. Deletions cut 3 bases from V and 2 bases from J, with 10 bases between. Germline V gene sequence: CDR1 SGHTA, CDR2 FQGNSA. CDR3: CASSFTGLQETQYF. The DNA for the CDR3 is TGTGCCAGCAGCTTTACAGGGCTACAAGAGACCCAGTACTTC.

The rearrangement joins TRBV29-1 to TRBJ2-7, with no clear D. V was clipped by 4 bases and J by 3 bases, with 4 bases between them. The CDR3 extends over 10 amino acids. Germline CDR1 SQVTM, CDR2 ANQGSEA. CDR3 sequence reads: CSVGSYEQYF. DNA for the CDR3: TGCAGCGTTGGGAGCTACGAGCAGTACTTC.

The chain links TRBV29-1 to TRBJ2-3; 14 nucleotides align to TRBD2. V shed 4 bases and J 8 bases; nucleotides not matched to a gene: 8. This CDR3 is 15 amino acids long. Germline V gene sequence: CDR1 SQVTM, CDR2 ANQGSEA. CDR3 sequence: CSVVGTSGRRGTQYF. The DNA of the CDR3 is TGCAGCGTTGTGGGGACTAGCGGGAGAAGGGGTACGCAGTATTTT.

In its sample, this clone was seen a few times. This sequence joins TRBV7-3 and TRBJ1-1; the D gene is possibly TRBD1 (6 bases). The CDR3 is made up of 15 amino acids. V lost 1 base, J lost 1 base, and 10 bases lay in between. Germline V gene sequence: CDR1 SGHTA, CDR2 FQGTGA. The CDR3 region is CASSLKPGANTEAFF. The CDR3, as DNA: TGTGCCAGCAGCTTAAAGCCAGGGGCGAACACTGAAGCTTTCTTT.

This chain links TRBV6-6 with TRBJ2-7; 7 nucleotides agree with TRBD1. There are 12 residues in the CDR3. The V segment lost 6 bases and the J segment 3 bases; nucleotides outside the gene matches: 2. Germline V gene sequence: CDR1 MNHNY, CDR2 SVGAGI (reference sequence). CDR3 sequence reads: CASRGDSYEQYF. Here the CDR3 DNA reads TGTGCCAGCAGGGGGGACAGCTACGAGCAGTACTTC.

V and J are TRBV19 and TRBJ1-5; D gene unclear. Deletions cut 5 bases from V and 1 base from J, with 12 bases between. Germline V gene sequence: CDR1 LNHDA, CDR2 SQIVND (reference sequence). The CDR3 runs 15 residues. The DNA of the CDR3 is TGTGCCAGTAGTCGGCTTGACACGAGCAATCAGCCCCAGCATTTT. Amino acids: CASSRLDTSNQPQHF. The complete variable domain, with remaining parts taken from reference TRBV19 and TRBJ1-5, reads DGGITQSPKYLFRKEGQNVTLSCEQNLNHDAMYWYRQDPGQGLRLIYYSQIVNDFQKGDIAEGYSVSREKKESFPLTVTSAQKNPTAFYLCASSRLDTSNQPQHFGDGTRLSIL.

V gene TRBV7-8 combines with J gene TRBJ2-2; D might be TRBD2 (6 bases). The CDR3 covers 14 residues. Trimming removed 4 bases at V and 4 bases at J, with 10 bases between. Germline values: CDR1 SGHVS, CDR2 FQNEAQ. The CDR3 sequence: CASSSGTLTGELFF. The CDR3 region has the DNA TGTGCCAGCAGCTCGGGGACTCTCACCGGGGAGCTGTTTTTT.

The chain carries TRBV11-1 and TRBJ2-7; TRBD2 might be the D (6 bases). The CDR3 has 15 residues. V was shortened by 5 bases and J by 2 bases, with 16 bases between the two germline ends. Per germline, CDR1 SGHAT and CDR2 FQDESV (reference sequence). CDR3 loop: CASSPSAGRAYEQYF. The CDR3 DNA follows: TGTGCCAGCAGCCCCTCGGCGGGACGGGCCTACGAGCAGTACTTC.

This clone has more than one count but fewer than ten. The rearrangement joins TRBV5-5 to TRBJ1-3; the D gene is possibly TRBD1 (5 bases). The CDR3 length is 17 residues. Germline CDR1 is SGHKS and CDR2 is YYEKEE (reference sequence). V lost 1 base, J lost 0 bases, and 14 bases lay in between. The CDR3 is CASSLYGRAFSGNTIYF. CDR3 nucleotide sequence: TGTGCCAGCAGCTTGTATGGCAGGGCTTTCTCTGGAAACACCATATATTTT.

Regarding this clone: Additional DNA sequences in this sample encode the identical CDR3. This chain links TRBV7-8 with TRBJ1-5, with 7 positions matching TRBD1. This CDR3 comprises 14 residues. Germline lookup yields CDR1 SGHVS and CDR2 FQNEAQ. J gave up 3 bases and V 3 bases, and 2 bases lay outside the gene matches. The CDR3 DNA is TGTGCCAGCAGCTTGACAGGGACCAATCAGCCCCAGCATTTT. Its translation: CASSLTGTNQPQHF. Variable domain in full (rest from reference TRBV7-8 and TRBJ1-5): GAGVSQSPRYKVAKRGQDVALRCDPISGHVSLFWYQQALGQGPEFLTYFQNEAQLDKSGLPSDRFFAERPEGSVSTLKIQRTQQEDSAVYLCASSLTGTNQPQHFGDGTRLSIL.

This chain uses TRBV5-4 with TRBJ2-6; a possible D gene is TRBD2 (6 bases). Germline lookup yields CDR1 SGHNT and CDR2 YYREEE (reference sequence). The CDR3 is 17 amino acids. Trimming stripped 3 bases from V and 0 bases from J, with 13 bases between. CDR3 loop: CASSWGVTFSGANVLTF. Here the CDR3 DNA reads TGTGCCAGCAGCTGGGGGGTCACGTTCTCTGGGGCCAACGTCCTGACTTTC.

J is TRBJ2-1 and V is TRBV20-1; 7 bases agree with TRBD2. The ends lost 5 bases at V and 14 bases at J; junction bases unmatched: 6. Germline V gene data show CDR1 as DFQATT and CDR2 as SNEGSKA (reference sequence). The CDR3 is 10 residues long. Written as DNA, the CDR3 is TGCAGTGCTGCCGGGACTAACGAGTTCTTC. Amino acids: CSAAGTNEFF.

The gene calls are TRBV7-9 and TRBJ2-3; 7 bases line up with TRBD2. This CDR3 has 15 amino acids. The junction had 8 bases not matched to a gene; V was cut back by 5 bases and J by 3 bases. CDR1 SEHNR and CDR2 FQNEAQ come from the germline V gene (reference sequence). The chain's CDR3 is CASSPGTGGTDTQYF. As DNA, the CDR3 is TGTGCCAGCAGCCCCGGGACGGGGGGAACAGATACGCAGTATTTT.

The V gene is TRBV12-5, the J gene TRBJ2-5; 10 bases are a match to TRBD1. The CDR3 is 18 residues long. Germline V lookup: CDR1 LGHNT, CDR2 FRNRAP. V was clipped by 1 base and J by 4 bases; unmatched bases: 12. The CDR3 region has the DNA TGTGCTAGTGGTTTGGCCAAGACGGGACAGGGGTTGGGAGAGACCCAGTACTTC. Protein sequence: CASGLAKTGQGLGETQYF.

This chain links TRBV9 with TRBJ2-7, with 9 bases aligning to TRBD1. CDR1 SGDLS and CDR2 YYNGEE come from the germline V gene. The CDR3 runs to 15 residues. Trimming at V came to 4 bases and at J to 2 bases, leaving 7 bases not matched to a gene. CDR3 nucleotide sequence: TGTGCCAGCAGCCCAGGAAGGACAGGGGCCTACGAGCAGTACTTC. It codes for CASSPGRTGAYEQYF.

This clone was recorded once. The chain links TRBV9 to TRBJ1-3; no definite D call. The V and J ends lost 3 bases and 3 bases respectively, with 19 bases between them. CDR1 and CDR2 from the germline V gene are SGDLS and YYNGEE. This CDR3 contains 17 residues. In DNA form, the CDR3 reads TGTGCCAGCAGCGCCCTAGGTGCGGGATTAGGTGGAAACACCATATATTTT. Translating gives CASSALGAGLGGNTIYF.

The chain couples TRBV7-8 to TRBJ2-1; the match to TRBD2 covers 7 bases. Germline CDR1 SGHVS, CDR2 FQNEAQ. The trim removed 2 bases at V and 7 bases at J, leaving 8 bases unmatched. This CDR3 comprises 15 residues. CDR3 sequence reads: CASSLNAGDGNEQFF. CDR3 DNA sequence: TGTGCCAGCAGCTTAAACGCGGGAGATGGGAATGAGCAGTTCTTC.

CDR3 in DNA: TGTGCCAGCAGTTTAAGAAGAACAGGGGACAATGAGCAGTTCTTC. It yields the protein CASSLRRTGDNEQFF. The rearrangement joins TRBV27 to TRBJ2-1; 7 bases map to TRBD1. The V gene end was trimmed by 2 bases and the J gene end by 5 bases; junction bases not matched to a gene: 6. Germline V gene data show CDR1 as MNHEY and CDR2 as SMNVEV (reference sequence). This CDR3 spans 15 amino acids.

Judged by abundance, this clone is medium-sized. The chain uses TRBV19 and TRBJ2-1; 7 bases line up with TRBD2. V shed 2 bases and J 8 bases; nucleotides not matched to a gene: 9. CDR1 is LNHDA and CDR2 is SQIVND in the germline V gene (reference sequence). The CDR3 contains 15 residues. The CDR3 sequence is CASSITRGEEDEQFF. DNA for the CDR3: TGTGCCAGTAGTATAACCCGGGGGGAGGAGGATGAGCAGTTCTTC. Supplemented by reference TRBV19 and TRBJ2-1, the full variable domain reads DGGITQSPKYLFRKEGQNVTLSCEQNLNHDAMYWYRQDPGQGLRLIYYSQIVNDFQKGDIAEGYSVSREKKESFPLTVTSAQKNPTAFYLCASSITRGEEDEQFFGPGTRLTVL.

V usage is TRBV27 and J usage is TRBJ2-2; possible D gene TRBD1, 5 bases. V was clipped by 8 bases and J by 7 bases, with 14 bases between them. The CDR3 runs to 13 residues. Germline CDR1 and CDR2: MNHEY and SMNVEV (reference sequence). CDR3 bases: TGTGCCAGCGCGCTAGGGGTTGGCGGGGAGCTGTTTTTT. As protein: CASALGVGGELFF.

The rearrangement joins TRBV18 to TRBJ2-3; 7 bases are shared with TRBD1. Germline-derived CDR1 and CDR2 are KGHSH and LQKENI. Unmatched junction bases numbered 10, after V lost 5 bases and J lost 11 bases. The CDR3 sequence is 13 residues long. The CDR3 coding sequence is TGTGCCAGCTCAGCCGGGACAGACCTTGGGCAGTATTTT. It specifies CASSAGTDLGQYF. The full variable domain, rest sourced from reference TRBV18 and TRBJ2-3, is NAGVMQNPRHLVRRRGQEARLRCSPMKGHSHVYWYRQLPEEGLKFMVYLQKENIIDESGMPKERFSAEFPKEGPSILRIQQVVRGDSAAYFCASSAGTDLGQYFGPGTRLTVL.

The V gene is TRBV21-1, the J gene TRBJ2-1; the table's D gene call, TRBD1, was not cross checked with the DNA. TRBV21-1 is an annotated pseudogene. CDR3 size: 16 residues. CDR3 region: CASSKIMRGQYNEQFF. CDR3 nucleotide sequence: TGTGCCAGCAGCAAAATCATGAGGGGGCAATACAATGAGCAGTTCTTC.

To note about this clone: The sample contains more than one DNA sequence encoding this CDR3. The chain joins TRBV7-9 to TRBJ1-3; D remains unclear. Trimming took 3 bases from V and 0 from J, leaving 9 bases between them. The CDR3 length is 15 residues. Germline CDR1 is SEHNR and CDR2 is FQNEAQ (reference sequence). CDR3 nucleotide sequence: TGTGCCAGCAGCTTGATGGCCAGCTCTGGAAACACCATATATTTT. Its translation: CASSLMASSGNTIYF.

The chain is built from TRBV5-1 and TRBJ2-3; the match to TRBD2 covers 8 bases. With V trimmed by 4 bases and J by 6 bases, 13 bases remained unmatched. Germline lookup yields CDR1 SGHRS and CDR2 YFSETQ. The CDR3 runs to 16 residues. DNA for the CDR3: TGCGCCAGCAGCCTTCTCGGGAGGGCCCTGTGGGATACGCAGTATTTT. Protein product: CASSLLGRALWDTQYF.

This rearrangement joins TRBV29-1 to TRBJ2-3; TRBD2 matches at 7 bases. Germline values: CDR1 SQVTM, CDR2 ANQGSEA. The CDR3 is made up of 15 amino acids. J gave up 0 bases and V 4 bases, and 7 bases lay outside the gene matches. CDR3 amino acids: CSVGVTSASTDTQYF. CDR3 DNA: TGCAGCGTTGGAGTAACTAGCGCTAGCACAGATACGCAGTATTTT.

This clone turned up a few times. This chain links TRBV13 with TRBJ1-1; D is undetermined. CDR1 and CDR2 (germline): PRHDT, FYEKMQ (reference sequence). Trimming shortened V by 5 bases and J by 1 base, and 11 bases separated the two germline ends. This CDR3 has 14 amino acids. In DNA form, the CDR3 reads TGTGCCAGCAGCCTGGGAGTGGGGAACACTGAAGCTTTCTTT. Amino acid sequence: CASSLGVGNTEAFF. Full variable domain (missing parts from reference TRBV13 and TRBJ1-1): AAGVIQSPRHLIKEKRETATLKCYPIPRHDTVYWYQQGPGQDPQFLISFYEKMQSDKGSIPDRFSAQQFSDYHSELNMSSLELGDSALYFCASSLGVGNTEAFFGQGTRLTVV.

The chain recombines TRBV5-1 with TRBJ2-1; 8 bases line up with TRBD2. The V segment lost 0 bases and the J segment 0 bases; nucleotides outside the gene matches: 5. The CDR3 covers 17 residues. Germline V gene sequence: CDR1 SGHRS, CDR2 YFSETQ. As DNA, the CDR3 is TGCGCCAGCAGCTTGGAAGCCAGCGGGAGCTCCTACAATGAGCAGTTCTTC. It encodes CASSLEASGSSYNEQFF.

The chain uses TRBV11-2 and TRBJ2-7; the match to TRBD2 covers 10 bases. V lost 6 bases, J lost 4 bases, and 9 bases stayed unmatched. Germline assignment: CDR1 SGHAT and CDR2 FQNNGV. There are 15 residues in the CDR3. The CDR3: CASSFTSGILYEQYF. Written as DNA, the CDR3 is TGTGCCAGCAGTTTTACTAGCGGGATCCTGTACGAGCAGTACTTC.

This chain uses TRBV21-1 with TRBJ1-2. TRBV21-1 is labeled a pseudogene. The CDR3 contains 12 residues. The CDR3 is CASSKLGIGHDF. CDR3 sequence (DNA): TGTGCCAGCAGCAAACTAGGCATCGGCCACGACTTC.

The genes are TRBV7-9 and TRBJ1-1; the D gene is possibly TRBD1 (5 bases). Germline V gene sequence: CDR1 SEHNR, CDR2 FQNEAQ (reference sequence). The CDR3 totals 15 residues. V was pared by 4 bases and J by 4 bases, with 16 bases between. The CDR3 DNA follows: TGTGCCAGCAGCTCCCCCCGGGGAGGGGCCACTGAAGCTTTCTTT. This translates into CASSSPRGGATEAFF. Using reference TRBV7-9 and TRBJ1-1 for the parts outside the CDR3, the full variable domain is DTGVSQNPRHKITKRGQNVTFRCDPISEHNRLYWYRQTLGQGPEFLTYFQNEAQLEKSRLLSDRFSAERPKGSFSTLEIQRTEQGDSAMYLCASSSPRGGATEAFFGQGTRLTVV.

This chain connects TRBV5-6 to TRBJ2-3; tentative D call: TRBD1 (5 bases). V was shortened by 3 bases and J by 4 bases, with 9 bases between the two germline ends. The CDR3 covers 13 residues. Germline assignment: CDR1 SGHDT and CDR2 YYEEEE. The CDR3 DNA reads as TGTGCCAGCAGCTGGGGCTCGGCAGATACGCAGTATTTT. This translates into CASSWGSADTQYF.

This chain links TRBV19 with TRBJ2-3; 10 nucleotides agree with TRBD1. The CDR3 covers 18 residues. V shed 4 bases, J shed 3 bases, and the junction held 13 bases outside the gene matches. Germline CDR1 reads LNHDA; CDR2 reads SQIVND (reference sequence). CDR3 amino acids: CASSTSVSGTGATDTQYF. The CDR3 nucleotides read TGTGCCAGTAGTACCAGCGTATCCGGGACAGGGGCTACAGATACGCAGTATTTT. The whole variable domain, remainder taken from reference TRBV19 and TRBJ2-3, is DGGITQSPKYLFRKEGQNVTLSCEQNLNHDAMYWYRQDPGQGLRLIYYSQIVNDFQKGDIAEGYSVSREKKESFPLTVTSAQKNPTAFYLCASSTSVSGTGATDTQYFGPGTRLTVL.